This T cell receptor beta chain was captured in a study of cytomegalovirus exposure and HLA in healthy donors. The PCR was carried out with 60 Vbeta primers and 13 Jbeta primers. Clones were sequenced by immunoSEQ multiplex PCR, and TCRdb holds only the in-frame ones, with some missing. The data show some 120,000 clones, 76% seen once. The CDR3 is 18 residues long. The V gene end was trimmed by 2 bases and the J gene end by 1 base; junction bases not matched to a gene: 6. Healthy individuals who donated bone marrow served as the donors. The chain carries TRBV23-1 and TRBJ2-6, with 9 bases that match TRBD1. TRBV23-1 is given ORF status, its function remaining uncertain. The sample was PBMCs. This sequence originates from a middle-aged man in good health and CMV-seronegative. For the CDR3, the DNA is TGCGCCAGCAGTCAAGGAGGGACAGGGAGGTCTGGGGCCAACGTCCTGACTTTC. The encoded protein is CASSQGGTGRSGANVLTF.